Listed below are T cell receptor beta chains from one sample, sequenced in a study of blood T cell repertoires in COVID-19. Assay used: immunoSEQ multiplex PCR; TCRdb lists only in-frame clones, some missing. The sample carries roughly 75,000 clones, approximately 90% recorded once. Sequenced input: peripheral blood. Every receptor here comes from a man aged 55 to 69 with acute or convalescent COVID-19. CDR3s include the opening cysteine and the closing phenylalanine or tryptophan. A D gene is named only where the DNA matches it firmly. Expanded clones get a size class; other rows say once, few or many, or leave the size out.

TRBJ2-7	NA	TRBV20-1	TRBD1	TGCAGTGCTAGTCCGGGACAGGGGGGCGAGCAGTACTTC	CSASPGQGGEQYF
TRBJ2-5	NA	TRBV24-1	TRBD1	TGTGCCACCAGTGGTGTGGACAGGCAAGAGACCCAGTACTTC	CATSGVDRQETQYF
TRBJ1-3	NA	TRBV21-1	NA	TGTGCCAGCAGCCAAATCCAGGGGGCCTCTGGAAACACCATATATTTT	CASSQIQGASGNTIYF
TRBJ2-1	NA	TRBV29-1	TRBD2	TGCAGCGTCCGCCCTAGCGGGAGAAGTGAGCAGTTCTTC	CSVRPSGRSEQFF
TRBJ2-2	NA	TRBV6-2/TRBV6-3	TRBD2	TGTGCCAGCAGTTCCAAAAAAGCGGGATGGGGCACCGGGGAGCTGTTTTTT	CASSSKKAGWGTGELFF
TRBJ1-4	NA	TRBV9	NA	TGTGCCAGCAGCGTAGCGGGACACTCTAATGAAAAACTGTTTTTT	CASSVAGHSNEKLFF
TRBJ1-2	NA	TRBV12-3/TRBV12-4	NA	TGTGCCAGCACCACAGGAGGGAACTATGGCTACACCTTC	CASTTGGNYGYTF
TRBJ1-1	few	TRBV5-4	TRBD1	TGTGCCAGCAGCCTGACAGGGGGCACTGAAGCTTTCTTT	CASSLTGGTEAFF
TRBJ1-5	NA	TRBV24-1	TRBD1	TGTGCCACCAGCCCGGTGGGACAGGGAAAGACTCATAGCAATCAGCCCCAGCATTTT	CATSPVGQGKTHSNQPQHF
TRBJ2-2	NA	TRBV9	TRBD2	TGTGCCAGCAGCGTAGCAAGTCTAGCGGGAAACACCGGGGAGCTGTTTTTT	CASSVASLAGNTGELFF
TRBJ1-1	once	TRBV5-1	TRBD1	TGCGCCAGCAGGGGGACAGGGGTGTCTCTTGAAGCTTTCTTT	CASRGTGVSLEAFF
TRBJ2-2	once	TRBV10-2	TRBD1	TGCGCCAGCGCCGGGACAGTGAACACCGGGGAGCTGTTTTTT	CASAGTVNTGELFF
TRBJ2-5	NA	TRBV5-6	NA	TGTGCCAGCAGCTTATTCGGGGTCAGTCCACAAGAGACCCAGTACTTC	CASSLFGVSPQETQYF
TRBJ1-2	few	TRBV7-9	NA	TGTGCCAGCAGACCGCAGGGTGGCTATGGCTACACCTTC	CASRPQGGYGYTF
TRBJ1-2	NA	TRBV7-2	NA	TGTGCCAGCAGCTTAGTCTCTAACTATGGCTACACCTTC	CASSLVSNYGYTF
TRBJ2-1	NA	TRBV5-1	TRBD2	TGCGCCAGCAGTTCGACTAGCGGGGGCTACAATGAGCAGTTCTTC	CASSSTSGGYNEQFF
TRBJ1-5	NA	TRBV18	NA	TGTGCCAGCTCACCAAATAGGGAGGGAGCCCAGCATTTT	CASSPNREGAQHF
TRBJ1-5	NA	TRBV6-5	NA	TGTGCCAGCAGTAGGAGCCCGAATCAGCCCCAGCATTTT	CASSRSPNQPQHF
TRBJ1-3	few	TRBV12-5	NA	TGTGCTAGTGGACAGTGGGGAAACACCATATATTTT	CASGQWGNTIYF
TRBJ1-2	NA	TRBV19	NA	TGTGCCAGTCAACCCAGGGTTCGCATTGGCTACACCTTC	CASQPRVRIGYTF
TRBJ2-2	once	TRBV27	NA	TGTGCCAGCAGTCCCACAGGGCTCACCGGGGAGCTGTTTTTT	CASSPTGLTGELFF
TRBJ1-1	NA	TRBV5-5	NA	TGTGCCAGCAGCTTCTCCGGGACTTTGGGAACTGAAGCTTTCTTT	CASSFSGTLGTEAFF
TRBJ2-2	NA	TRBV5-5	NA	TGTGCCAGCAGCGGGGAGGTTTCGAACACCGGGGAGCTGTTTTTT	CASSGEVSNTGELFF
TRBJ1-4	NA	TRBV2	TRBD1	TGTGCCAGCAGTGAGCCGACAGGGTTGGAGGAAAAACTGTTTTTT	CASSEPTGLEEKLFF
TRBJ2-1	once	TRBV24-1	TRBD1	TGTGCCACCAGTGGGGACAGGGGCGGGTACAATGAGCAGTTCTTC	CATSGDRGGYNEQFF
TRBJ1-4	NA	TRBV30	NA	TGTGCCTGGAGTTCCAGTGCAAATGAAAAACTGTTTTTT	CAWSSSANEKLFF
TRBJ2-5	NA	TRBV19	NA	TGTGCCACCTCGAGCGGAGAGACCCAGTACTTC	CATSSGETQYF
TRBJ1-1	NA	TRBV29-1	NA	TGCAGCGCCGATAACAGGGTTGGGCGTGGAGCTTTCTTT	CSADNRVGRGAFF
TRBJ2-5	NA	TRBV10-3	TRBD2	TGTGCCATCAGTGAGTCGAAAGCTAGCGGCCAAGAGACCCAGTACTTC	CAISESKASGQETQYF
TRBJ2-1	NA	TRBV12-5	NA	TGTGCTAGTGGTTTGGTACCAGCGAGCAATGAGCAGTTCTTC	CASGLVPASNEQFF
TRBJ1-2	NA	TRBV6-6	TRBD1	TGTGCCAGCAGTCCGACAGGGTCCTTAGGGCAGTCGTATGGCTACACCTTC	CASSPTGSLGQSYGYTF
TRBJ1-2	NA	TRBV6-5	NA	TGTGCCAGCAGTCAAACAGTAGGGGAAGTCTATGGCTACACCTTC	CASSQTVGEVYGYTF
TRBJ2-7	NA	TRBV24-1	TRBD2	TGTGCCACCAGTGTGGGGCCTAGCGGACCCTACGAGCAGTACTTC	CATSVGPSGPYEQYF
TRBJ2-7	NA	TRBV29-1	NA	TGCAGCGTTGGGCAGGCCTACGAGCAGTACTTC	CSVGQAYEQYF
TRBJ2-7	NA	TRBV2	NA	TGTGCCAGCAGTGTAGGGCGGGCGGCCTACGAGCAGTACTTC	CASSVGRAAYEQYF
TRBJ2-6	NA	TRBV25-1	TRBD1	TGTGCCAGCACCCAGGGGGTGGGGTCGTCTGGGGCCAACGTCCTGACTTTC	CASTQGVGSSGANVLTF
TRBJ2-7	NA	TRBV12-3/TRBV12-4	NA	TGTGCCAGCAGTAGATCCCCAGGCTACGAGCAGTACTTC	CASSRSPGYEQYF
TRBJ2-3	NA	TRBV19	NA	TGTGCCAGTAGTGGGGGCGCCGCTAGCACAGATACGCAGTATTTT	CASSGGAASTDTQYF
TRBJ2-3	NA	TRBV7-9	TRBD1	TGTGCCAGCAGTTATACAAGGGACAGGATGAAATTT	CASSYTRDRMKF
TRBJ2-7	NA	TRBV10-2	TRBD1	TGCGCCAGCAGTGAGAGGGGACAGGGGATCCTCTACGAGCAGTACTTC	CASSERGQGILYEQYF
TRBJ2-3	once	TRBV5-4	TRBD2	TGTGCCAGCAGCCCGCGCACGGGGAGGGATTTGGATACGCAGTATTTT	CASSPRTGRDLDTQYF
TRBJ1-4	NA	TRBV4-2	TRBD1	TGTGCCAGCAGCCAAGACCTAGGACAGGGTCCCTATGGAAAACTGTTTTTT	CASSQDLGQGPYGKLFF
TRBJ2-7	NA	TRBV5-4	TRBD1	TGTGCCAGCAGCTGGGACAGGGGCGACGAGCAGTACTTC	CASSWDRGDEQYF
TRBJ1-1	NA	TRBV7-9	TRBD1	TGTGCCAGCAGCTGGCCTGGACAGGGCTTGAACACTGAAGCTTTCTTT	CASSWPGQGLNTEAFF
TRBJ1-4	NA	TRBV12-3/TRBV12-4	NA	TGTGCCAGCAGTTTGGGGCACGTCCAACTGTTTTTT	CASSLGHVQLFF
TRBJ2-5	NA	TRBV7-9	NA	TGTGCCAGCAGCTCGAGCGGGTCCGAAGAGACCCAGTACTTC	CASSSSGSEETQYF
TRBJ2-7	NA	TRBV19	NA	TGTGCCAGTAGTATTCGAGCGGAGGGCAGGGACCTTACCTACGAGCAGTACTTC	CASSIRAEGRDLTYEQYF
TRBJ1-3	NA	TRBV5-6	NA	TGTGCCAGCAGCTCCACAGGGCTCGCTGGAAACACCATATATTTT	CASSSTGLAGNTIYF
TRBJ2-3	NA	TRBV5-1	TRBD1	TGCGCCAGCAGCGCCCAGACAGGGGGCCACACAGATACGCAGTATTTT	CASSAQTGGHTDTQYF
TRBJ1-1	once	TRBV7-9	NA	TGTGCCAGCAGCTTTCTATCAACGGGGACTGAAGCTTTCTTT	CASSFLSTGTEAFF
TRBJ2-2	NA	TRBV19	TRBD2	TGTGCCAGTAGTTCCCTTATGGCTAGCGGGAGCGTCCGCACCGGGGAGCTGTTTTTT	CASSSLMASGSVRTGELFF
TRBJ2-7	NA	TRBV7-6	TRBD1	TGTGCCAGCAGCCGGACAGGGAGCTCCTACGAGCAGTACTTC	CASSRTGSSYEQYF
TRBJ2-1	few	TRBV6-4	TRBD2	TGTGCCAGCAGCGCTAATGCGGGAGGAAACAATGAGCAGTTCTTC	CASSANAGGNNEQFF
TRBJ2-1	NA	TRBV5-1	TRBD2	TGCGCCTCTCAGCGGGAGGACAATGAGCAGTTCTTC	CASQREDNEQFF